Here is one T cell receptor (beta chain) with its context. There are 14 residues in the CDR3. Germline CDR1 and CDR2: SGHTA and FQGNSA. V was clipped by 0 bases and J by 7 bases, with 13 bases between them. This sample was included in a study of shared clonotypes between healthy human individuals. For each subset, genomic DNA was distributed in equal portions over several immunoSEQ plates. In the authors' workflow: For the immunoSEQ data, sequences were junction-only without quality scores, so filtering differed. TCRdb's table, derived via immunoSEQ multiplex PCR, lists solely in-frame clones and lacks some. The V and J calls and clone size were taken over from that table, and D and trimming were inferred from the DNA. The sample lists 2 million to 2.5 million clones, 80% to 95% occurring once.

The TCR originated in a man younger than 30 in good health. Some clones in this sample may be carry-over from other donors' samples. The sequenced sample consisted of naive CD4+ T cells from PBMCs. Subset defined: CD45RA+ positively selected. The chain couples TRBV7-2 to TRBJ2-7; D is ambiguous. As DNA, the CDR3 is TGTGCCAGCAGCTTAGCGCTCGGGCTGGGGGAGCAGTACTTC. Amino acids: CASSLALGLGEQYF.